The present entry profiles one TCR beta chain with its context. The record originates from a study of radiation and T cells in renal cell carcinoma. Time point specified: blood 2 weeks post-SBRT. Treatment indicated: 15 Gy SBRT to primary tumor, nephrectomy 4 weeks later. Repertoires were generated with immunoSEQ multiplex PCR, while TCRdb's copy carries only in-frame clones and drops some. The sample includes 100,000 to 150,000 clones, 70% to 90% seen only once; the top ten take about 5.6%. CDR3 length: 14 amino acids. Germline loops: CDR1 SGHTA, CDR2 FQGNSA. The germline V and J ends were trimmed by 1 base and 5 bases, with 12 bases remaining between them.

This TCR came from a woman between 65 and 79 years old with renal cell carcinoma. The material was blood, obtained from a patient whose treatment included radiotherapy and nephrectomy. The chain links TRBV7-2 to TRBJ2-7; D call uncertain. In DNA, the CDR3 is TGTGCCAGCAGCTTAGTGGGGATGTATCACGAGCAGTACTTC. Translated, it gives CASSLVGMYHEQYF.